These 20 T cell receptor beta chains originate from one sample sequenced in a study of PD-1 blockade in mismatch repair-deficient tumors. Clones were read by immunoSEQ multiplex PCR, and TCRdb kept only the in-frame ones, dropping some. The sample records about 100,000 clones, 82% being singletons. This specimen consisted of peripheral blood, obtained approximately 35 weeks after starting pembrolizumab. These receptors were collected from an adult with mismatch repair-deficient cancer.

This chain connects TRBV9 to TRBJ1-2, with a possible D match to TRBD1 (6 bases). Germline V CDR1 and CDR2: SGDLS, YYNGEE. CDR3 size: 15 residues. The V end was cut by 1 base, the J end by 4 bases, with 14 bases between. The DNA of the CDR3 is TGTGCCAGCAGCGTATCACAGGGTGGAGGCTATGGCTACACCTTC. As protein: CASSVSQGGGYGYTF.

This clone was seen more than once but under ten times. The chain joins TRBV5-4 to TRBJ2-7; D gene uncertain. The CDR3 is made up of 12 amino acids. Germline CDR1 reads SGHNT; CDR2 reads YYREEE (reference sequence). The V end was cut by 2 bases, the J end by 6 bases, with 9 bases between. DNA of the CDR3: TGTGCCAGCAGCTTCCTAGGCCGCGAGCAGTACTTC. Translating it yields CASSFLGREQYF.

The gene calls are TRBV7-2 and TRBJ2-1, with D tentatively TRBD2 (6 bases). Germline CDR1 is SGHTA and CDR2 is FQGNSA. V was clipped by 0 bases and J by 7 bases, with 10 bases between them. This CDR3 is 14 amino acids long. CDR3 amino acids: CASSLARLANEQFF. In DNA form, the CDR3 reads TGTGCCAGCAGCTTAGCGCGGCTAGCGAATGAGCAGTTCTTC.

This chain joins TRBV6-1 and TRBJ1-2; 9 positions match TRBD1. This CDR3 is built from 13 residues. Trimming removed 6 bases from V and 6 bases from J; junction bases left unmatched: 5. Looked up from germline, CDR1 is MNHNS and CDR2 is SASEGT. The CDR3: CASRGRTGDGYTF. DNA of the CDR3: TGTGCCAGCAGGGGTCGGACAGGGGATGGCTACACCTTC.

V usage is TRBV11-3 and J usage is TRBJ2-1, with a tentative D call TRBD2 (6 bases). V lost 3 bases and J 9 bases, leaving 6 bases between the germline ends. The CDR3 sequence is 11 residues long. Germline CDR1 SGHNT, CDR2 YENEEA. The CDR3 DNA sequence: TGTGCCAGCAGCTTCGGGAGTGAGCAGTTCTTC. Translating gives CASSFGSEQFF.

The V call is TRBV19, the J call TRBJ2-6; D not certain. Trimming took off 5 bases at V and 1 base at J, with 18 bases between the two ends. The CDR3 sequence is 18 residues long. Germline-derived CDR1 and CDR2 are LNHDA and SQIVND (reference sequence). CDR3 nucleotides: TGTGCCAGTAGTGACGACACCCGCTCTATTTCTGGGGCCAACGTCCTGACTTTC. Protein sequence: CASSDDTRSISGANVLTF.

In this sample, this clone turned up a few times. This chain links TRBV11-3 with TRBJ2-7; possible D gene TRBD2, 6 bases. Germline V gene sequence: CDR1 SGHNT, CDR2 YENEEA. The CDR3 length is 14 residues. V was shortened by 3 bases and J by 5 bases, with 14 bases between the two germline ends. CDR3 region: CASSLGLAIDEQYF. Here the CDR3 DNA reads TGTGCCAGCAGCTTGGGTCTAGCGATCGACGAGCAGTACTTC.

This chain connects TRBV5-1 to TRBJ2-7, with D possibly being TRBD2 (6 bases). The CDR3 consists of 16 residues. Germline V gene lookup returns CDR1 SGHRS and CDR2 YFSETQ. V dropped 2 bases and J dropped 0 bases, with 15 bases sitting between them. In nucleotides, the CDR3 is TGCGCCAGCAGCTTCACGCCTTTAGCGGACTCCTACGAGCAGTACTTC. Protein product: CASSFTPLADSYEQYF.

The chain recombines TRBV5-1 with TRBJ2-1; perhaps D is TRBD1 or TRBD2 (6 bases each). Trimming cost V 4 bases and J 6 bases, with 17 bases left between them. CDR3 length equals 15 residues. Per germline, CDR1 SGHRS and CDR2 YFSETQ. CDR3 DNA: TGCGCCAGCAGCCCCTCCTGGGGGGCCGGCAATGAGCAGTTCTTC. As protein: CASSPSWGAGNEQFF.

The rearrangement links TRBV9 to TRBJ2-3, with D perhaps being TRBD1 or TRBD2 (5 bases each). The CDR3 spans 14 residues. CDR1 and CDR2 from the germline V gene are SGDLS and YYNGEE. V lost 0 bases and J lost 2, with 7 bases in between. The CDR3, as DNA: TGTGCCAGCAGCGTAGTAGGGACCACAGATACGCAGTATTTT. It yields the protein CASSVVGTTDTQYF. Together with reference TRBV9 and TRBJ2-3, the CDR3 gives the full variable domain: DSGVTQTPKHLITATGQRVTLRCSPRSGDLSVYWYQQSLDQGLQFLIQYYNGEERAKGNILERFSAQQFPDLHSELNLSSLELGDSALYFCASSVVGTTDTQYFGPGTRLTVL.

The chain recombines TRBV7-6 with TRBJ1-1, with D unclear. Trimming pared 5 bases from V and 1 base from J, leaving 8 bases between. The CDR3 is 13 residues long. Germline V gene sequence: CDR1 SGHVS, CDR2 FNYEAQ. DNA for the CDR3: TGTGCCAGCAGCGTTGGATCGAACACTGAAGCTTTCTTT. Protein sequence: CASSVGSNTEAFF.

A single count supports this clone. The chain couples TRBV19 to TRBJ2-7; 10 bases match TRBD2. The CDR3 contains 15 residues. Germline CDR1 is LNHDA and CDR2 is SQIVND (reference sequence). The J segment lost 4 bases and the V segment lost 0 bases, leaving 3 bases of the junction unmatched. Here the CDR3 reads CASSIETSGTYEQYF. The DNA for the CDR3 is TGTGCCAGTAGTATAGAAACTAGCGGGACTTACGAGCAGTACTTC.

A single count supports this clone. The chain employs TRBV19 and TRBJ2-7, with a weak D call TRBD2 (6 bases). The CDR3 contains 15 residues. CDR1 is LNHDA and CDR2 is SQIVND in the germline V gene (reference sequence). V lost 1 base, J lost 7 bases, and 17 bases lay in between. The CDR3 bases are TGTGCCAGTAGTATAGGCTACAGGAGGGAGCTGGAGCAGTACTTC. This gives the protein CASSIGYRRELEQYF.

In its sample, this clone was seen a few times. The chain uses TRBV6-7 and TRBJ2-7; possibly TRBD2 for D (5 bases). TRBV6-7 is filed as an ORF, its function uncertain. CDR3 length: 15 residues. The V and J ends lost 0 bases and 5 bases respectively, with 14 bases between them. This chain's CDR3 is CASSYSLGILHEQYF. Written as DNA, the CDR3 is TGTGCCAGCAGTTACTCTCTCGGGATTCTCCACGAGCAGTACTTC.

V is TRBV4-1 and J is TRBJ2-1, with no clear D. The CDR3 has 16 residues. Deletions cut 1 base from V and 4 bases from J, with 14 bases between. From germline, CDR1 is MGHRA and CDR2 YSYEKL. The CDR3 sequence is CASSQVSLLAYNEQFF. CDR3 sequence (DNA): TGCGCCAGCAGCCAAGTTAGCCTCCTTGCTTACAATGAGCAGTTCTTC.

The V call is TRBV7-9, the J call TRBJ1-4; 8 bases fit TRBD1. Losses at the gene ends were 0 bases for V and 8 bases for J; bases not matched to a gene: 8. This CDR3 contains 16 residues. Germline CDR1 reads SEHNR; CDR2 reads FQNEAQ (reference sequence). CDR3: CASSLAVPRGREKLFF. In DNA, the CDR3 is TGTGCCAGCAGCTTAGCGGTACCCAGGGGGCGCGAAAAACTGTTTTTT.

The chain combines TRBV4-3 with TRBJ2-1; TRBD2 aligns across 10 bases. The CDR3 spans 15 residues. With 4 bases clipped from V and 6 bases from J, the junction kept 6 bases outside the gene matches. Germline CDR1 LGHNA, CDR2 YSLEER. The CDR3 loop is CASSLASGSTNEQFF. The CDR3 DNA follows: TGCGCCAGCAGCCTCGCTAGCGGGAGTACCAATGAGCAGTTCTTC.

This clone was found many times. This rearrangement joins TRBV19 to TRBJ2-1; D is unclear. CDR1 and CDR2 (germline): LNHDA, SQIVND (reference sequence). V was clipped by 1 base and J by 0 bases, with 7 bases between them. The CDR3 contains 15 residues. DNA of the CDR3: TGTGCCAGTAGTATAGCCCCGAGCTCCTACAATGAGCAGTTCTTC. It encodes CASSIAPSSYNEQFF.

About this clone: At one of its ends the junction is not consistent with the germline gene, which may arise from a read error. The CDR3 here is CASSPSSSYNEQFF. The CDR3 region has the DNA TGTGCTAGCAGCCCCTCTAGCTCCTACAATGAGCAGTTCTTC. The chain couples TRBV7-7 to TRBJ2-1; D gene unclear. CDR1 and CDR2 from the germline V gene are SSHAT and FNYEAQ (reference sequence). This CDR3 region has 14 residues. Supplemented by reference TRBV7-7 and TRBJ2-1, the full variable domain reads GAGVSQSPRYKVTKRGQDVTLRCDPISSHATLYWYQQALGQGPEFLTYFNYEAQPDKSGLPSDRFSAERPEGSISTLTIQRTEQRDSAMYRCASSPSSSYNEQFFGPGTRLTVL.

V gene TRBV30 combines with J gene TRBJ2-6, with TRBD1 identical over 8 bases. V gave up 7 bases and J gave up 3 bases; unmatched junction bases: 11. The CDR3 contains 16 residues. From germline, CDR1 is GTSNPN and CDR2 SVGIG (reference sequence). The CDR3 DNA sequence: TGTGCCTCCCCTCCCCCAGGGGGCAGTGGGGCCAACGTCCTGACTTTC. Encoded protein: CASPPPGGSGANVLTF.